This TCR beta chain was captured by sequencing in a study of siplizumab effects on memory and regulatory T cells. Broader study findings: Alloreactive clones mapping to unstimulated subsets formed only a minor fraction. No naive or memory phenotype could be assigned to roughly 75-97% of proliferating clones. Naive T cells were seen as more diverse than memory cells and as major alloresponse contributors. A mean of roughly 68% of mappable alloreactive CD4+ clones were Treg-derived with siplizumab, compared with around 26% in controls.

A word on this clone: Its antigen is unknown.

Sequencing was performed with immunoSEQ multiplex PCR; in TCRdb, only in-frame clones are kept and a portion is missing. The repertoire includes 90,000 to 120,000 clones, about 90% of them detected once, and around 0.68% sits in the top ten. Sequencing was carried out using Tregs sorted from blood. The sequence was obtained from a human donor in good health.

The CDR3 DNA is TGTGCCAGTAGCCCCAGGACAGGGTTTGAGACCCAGTACTTC. Its translation: CASSPRTGFETQYF. This chain uses TRBV19 with TRBJ2-5, with 8 bases that match TRBD1. With V trimmed by 6 bases and J by 5 bases, 8 bases remained unmatched. Per the germline V gene, CDR1 is LNHDA and CDR2 is SQIVND (reference sequence). CDR3 length: 14 amino acids.